This T cell receptor beta chain was obtained from a study of post-analysis software for immune sequencing data. On the study more broadly: The study covered relapsing-remitting, secondary progressive and progressive-relapsing courses of multiple sclerosis.

The V gene's germline CDR1 is SGDLS and CDR2 YYNGEE. This CDR3 region has 12 residues. Libraries were made from TCR beta cDNA, and they carried unique molecular identifiers. There were roughly 0.95 to 11 million T cells, and about half a million cDNA molecules came from them. TCRdb re-derived calls from the PCR reads in MiXCR, one entry per CDR3 protein. The table shows around 250,000 distinct CDR3 sequences, with less than 40% occurring only once. A remark on this clonotype: Its specificity is not known. This may be a read error, as it is one base from a much larger clone.

General study points: Controls had lower frequencies than patients of roughly five TRBV segments, which included TRBV5-6, TRBV5-1 and TRBV20-1. Significantly lower normalized Chao1 diversity was found in patients with multiple sclerosis relative to controls. F measure clustering grouped samples strongly by preparation batch.

The sample was blood. The sequence came from a girl aged 5-17 years with multiple sclerosis. This rearrangement joins TRBV9 to TRBJ2-3; unclear D gene. As DNA, the CDR3 is TGTGCCAGCAGCGTAGTAGTAGATAGGCAGTATTTT. It encodes CASSVVVDRQYF.